One and the same sample provided the 20 T cell receptor beta chains below, sequenced in a study of CXCR3-negative and CXCR3-positive naive CD8 T cells. With UMI labels, 5' RACE was used to prepare the TRB cDNA libraries. TCRdb re-called the 5' RACE reads and gives one entry per CDR3 protein, without DNA. The table gives some 130,000 distinct CDR3 sequences; the top ten clones make up 0.29% of it. Sequenced sample: naive CXCR3- CD8+ T cells from blood. Noted subset: CD45RO-CCR7+CD27+CD95- naive CD8+ T cells lacking CXCR3 (TNR3-). Every receptor here comes from a human donor in good health. Some clones in this sample may be carry-over from other donors' samples.

This chain uses TRBV7-7 with TRBJ2-7. The CDR3 contains 13 residues. Germline lookup yields CDR1 SSHAT and CDR2 FNYEAQ (reference sequence). The CDR3 protein is CASSLGRAYEQYF.

The J gene is TRBJ1-5, the V gene TRBV5-1; as DNA is missing, the TRBD1 call by TCRdb cannot be tested. This CDR3 contains 17 residues. Germline V gene sequence: CDR1 SGHRS, CDR2 YFSETQ. CDR3 sequence reads: CASSYRPRDRLNQPQHF. Combining the CDR3 with reference TRBV5-1 and TRBJ1-5 gives the whole variable domain KAGVTQTPRYLIKTRGQQVTLSCSPISGHRSVSWYQQTPGQGLQFLFEYFSETQRNKGNFPGRFSGRQFSNSRSEMNVSTLELGDSALYLCASSYRPRDRLNQPQHFGDGTRLSIL.

The chain recombines TRBV29-1 with TRBJ2-2. This CDR3 spans 13 amino acids. In germline, CDR1 is SQVTM, CDR2 ANQGSEA. The CDR3 loop reads CSVVSGITGELFF.

V and J are TRBV21-1 and TRBJ2-3. TRBV21-1 is a documented pseudogene. The CDR3 has 13 amino acids. Here the CDR3 reads CASSIQYADTQYF.

V is TRBV4-1 and J is TRBJ2-7. Germline values: CDR1 MGHRA, CDR2 YSYEKL. There are 14 residues in the CDR3. CDR3 residues: CASSPIGRAYEQYF.

The V and J genes are TRBV27 and TRBJ2-2. CDR3 size: 15 residues. From germline, CDR1 is MNHEY and CDR2 SMNVEV (reference sequence). The CDR3 reads CASSLWGGNTGELFF.

This sequence joins TRBV3-1 and TRBJ2-7; the D call from TCRdb, TRBD1, cannot be confirmed without DNA. The germline gives CDR1 LGHDT, CDR2 YNNKEL (reference sequence). CDR3 length equals 13 residues. The CDR3 sequence: CASNHAGGDEQYF.

This chain connects TRBV29-1 to TRBJ2-1. In germline, CDR1 is SQVTM, CDR2 ANQGSEA. This CDR3 is built from 15 residues. The CDR3 reads CSVRRASSSYNEQFF.

The chain links TRBV2 to TRBJ2-7; the D call from TCRdb, TRBD1, cannot be confirmed without DNA. This CDR3 comprises 12 residues. The V gene's germline CDR1 is SNHLY and CDR2 FYNNEI. The CDR3 loop is CASRSGVHEQYF.

V usage is TRBV19 and J usage is TRBJ1-5; the D call of TRBD1 rests on TCRdb alone, since no DNA is present to check it. Germline V gives CDR1 LNHDA, CDR2 SQIVND (reference sequence). This CDR3 contains 16 residues. CDR3 residues: CASLKPGGNSNQPQHF.

The genes are TRBV29-1 and TRBJ2-2; without DNA, the TCRdb call of TRBD1 cannot be checked. This CDR3 spans 15 amino acids. The V gene's germline CDR1 is SQVTM and CDR2 ANQGSEA. The CDR3 protein is CSVEDGTTNTGELFF.

The rearrangement links TRBV29-1 to TRBJ2-7; the D call of TRBD2 rests on TCRdb alone, since no DNA is present to check it. CDR3 length: 12 residues. Germline-derived CDR1 and CDR2 are SQVTM and ANQGSEA. Here the CDR3 reads CSVELAPYEQYF.

The chain joins TRBV29-1 to TRBJ2-5. This CDR3 is built from 13 residues. From germline, CDR1 is SQVTM and CDR2 ANQGSEA. The CDR3 sequence: CSVVAPNQETQYF. The full variable domain, rest sourced from reference TRBV29-1 and TRBJ2-5, is SAVISQKPSRDICQRGTSLTIQCQVDSQVTMMFWYRQQPGQSLTLIATANQGSEATYESGFVIDKFPISRPNLTFSTLTVSNMSPEDSSIYLCSVVAPNQETQYFGPGTRLLVL.

This rearrangement joins TRBV15 to TRBJ2-7; there is no DNA to check the TCRdb D call of TRBD2. CDR1 and CDR2 from the germline V gene are LNHNV and YYDKDF (reference sequence). This CDR3 has 15 residues. The CDR3: CATSSPGGGSYEQYF.

The J gene is TRBJ2-1, the V gene TRBV7-3; absent DNA, TCRdb's TRBD2 call cannot be checked. Germline assignment: CDR1 SGHTA and CDR2 FQGTGA. The CDR3 runs 17 residues. The CDR3 spells CASSRPSASGGDNEQFF.

V and J are TRBV4-3 and TRBJ2-5; the D call of TRBD1 rests on TCRdb alone, since no DNA is present to check it. CDR3 size: 17 residues. Germline-derived CDR1 and CDR2 are LGHNA and YSLEER. CDR3 region: CASSQDAPGQGKENQYF.

The chain is built from TRBV5-1 and TRBJ1-1; the D call from TCRdb, TRBD1, cannot be confirmed without DNA. CDR1 and CDR2 (germline): SGHRS, YFSETQ. The CDR3 spans 13 residues. This chain's CDR3 is CASSLTGGTEAFF.

The J gene is TRBJ2-5, the V gene TRBV25-1; TCRdb's D gene call, TRBD2, goes unchecked for lack of DNA. The V gene's germline CDR1 is MGHDK and CDR2 SYGVNS. The CDR3 spans 16 residues. The CDR3: CASSGRGLAVQETKYF.

This sequence joins TRBV7-9 and TRBJ1-1; TCRdb lists TRBD1, though no DNA is available to test this call. The CDR3 consists of 16 residues. CDR1 SEHNR and CDR2 FQNEAQ come from the germline V gene (reference sequence). CDR3 protein: CASSPGTDVMNTEAFF. Based on the CDR3 plus reference TRBV7-9 and TRBJ1-1, the full variable domain is DTGVSQNPRHKITKRGQNVTFRCDPISEHNRLYWYRQTLGQGPEFLTYFQNEAQLEKSRLLSDRFSAERPKGSFSTLEIQRTEQGDSAMYLCASSPGTDVMNTEAFFGQGTRLTVV.

The chain couples TRBV20-1 to TRBJ1-1; TCRdb names TRBD1, which stays unverified in the absence of DNA. CDR3 length equals 13 residues. CDR1 and CDR2 (germline): DFQATT, SNEGSKA (reference sequence). CDR3 sequence: CSALGQENTEAFF.